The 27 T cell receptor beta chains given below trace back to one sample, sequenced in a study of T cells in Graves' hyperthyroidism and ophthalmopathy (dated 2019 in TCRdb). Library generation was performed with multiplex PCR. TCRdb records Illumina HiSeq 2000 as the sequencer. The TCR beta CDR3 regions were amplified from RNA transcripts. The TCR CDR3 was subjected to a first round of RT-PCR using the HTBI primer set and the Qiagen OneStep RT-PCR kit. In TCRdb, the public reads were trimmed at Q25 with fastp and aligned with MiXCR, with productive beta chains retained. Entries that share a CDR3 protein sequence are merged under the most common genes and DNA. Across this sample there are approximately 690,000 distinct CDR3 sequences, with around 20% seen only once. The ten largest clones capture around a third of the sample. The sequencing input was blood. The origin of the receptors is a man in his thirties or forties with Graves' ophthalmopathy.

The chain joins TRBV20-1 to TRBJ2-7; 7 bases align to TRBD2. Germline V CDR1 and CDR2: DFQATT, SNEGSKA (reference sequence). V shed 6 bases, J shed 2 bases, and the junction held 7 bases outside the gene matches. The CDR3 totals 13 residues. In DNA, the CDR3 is TGCAGTGCGCGGACTAGGATCACCTACGAGCAGTACTTC. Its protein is CSARTRITYEQYF.

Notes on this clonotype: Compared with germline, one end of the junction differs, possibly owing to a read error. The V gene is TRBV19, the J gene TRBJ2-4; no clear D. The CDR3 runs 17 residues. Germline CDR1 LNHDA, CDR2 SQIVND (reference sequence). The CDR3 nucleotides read TGTGCCAGTAGTATGAGTGGATTGGGCAGAGCCAAAGACATTCAGTACTTC. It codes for CASSMSGLGRAKDIQYF. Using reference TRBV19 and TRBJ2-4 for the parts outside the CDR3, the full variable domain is DGGITQSPKYLFRKEGQNVTLSCEQNLNHDAMYWYRQDPGQGLRLIYYSQIVNDFQKGDIAEGYSVSREKKESFPLTVTSAQKNPTAFYLCASSMSGLGRAKDIQYFGAGTRLSVL.

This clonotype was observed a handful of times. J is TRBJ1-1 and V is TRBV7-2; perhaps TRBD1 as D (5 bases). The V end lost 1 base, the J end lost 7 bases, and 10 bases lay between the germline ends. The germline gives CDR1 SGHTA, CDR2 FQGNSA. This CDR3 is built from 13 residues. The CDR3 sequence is CASSLGGGDEAFF. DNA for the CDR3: TGTGCCAGCAGCTTAGGGGGGGGGGATGAAGCTTTCTTT.

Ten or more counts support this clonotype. The CDR3 spells CASSYSIGSTALYGYTF. As DNA, the CDR3 is TGTGCCAGCAGTTACTCGATAGGTTCTACAGCGCTCTATGGCTACACCTTC. This chain uses TRBV6-6 with TRBJ1-2; D remains ambiguous. The V end was cut by 0 bases, the J end by 4 bases, with 18 bases between. Germline V CDR1 and CDR2: MNHNY, SVGAGI (reference sequence). This CDR3 comprises 17 residues.

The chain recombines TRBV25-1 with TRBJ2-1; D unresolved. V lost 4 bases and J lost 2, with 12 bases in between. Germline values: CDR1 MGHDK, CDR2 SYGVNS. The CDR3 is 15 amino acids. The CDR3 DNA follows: TGTGCCAGCAGTGGGAGTAGTCTCGCCTACAATGAGCAGTTCTTC. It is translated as CASSGSSLAYNEQFF.

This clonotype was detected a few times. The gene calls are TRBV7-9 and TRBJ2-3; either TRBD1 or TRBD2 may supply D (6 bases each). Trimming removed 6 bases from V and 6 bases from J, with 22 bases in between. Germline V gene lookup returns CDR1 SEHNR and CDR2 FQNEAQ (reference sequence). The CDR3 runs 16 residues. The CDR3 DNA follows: TGTGCCAGCAGTCATACCGAGGGGGGCCCATGGGATACGCAGTATTTT. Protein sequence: CASSHTEGGPWDTQYF.

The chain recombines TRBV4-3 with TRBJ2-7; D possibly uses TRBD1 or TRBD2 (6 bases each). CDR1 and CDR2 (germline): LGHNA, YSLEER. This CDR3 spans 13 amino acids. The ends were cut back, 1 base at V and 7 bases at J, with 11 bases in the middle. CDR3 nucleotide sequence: TGCGCCAGCAGCCAAGCGCAGGGGAGGGAGCAGTACTTC. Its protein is CASSQAQGREQYF.

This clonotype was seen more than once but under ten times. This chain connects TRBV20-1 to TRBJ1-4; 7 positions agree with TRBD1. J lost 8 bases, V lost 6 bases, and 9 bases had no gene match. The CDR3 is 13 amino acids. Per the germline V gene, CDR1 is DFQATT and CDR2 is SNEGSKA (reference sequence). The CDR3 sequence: CSANRGPEEKLFF. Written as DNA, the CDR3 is TGCAGTGCAAACAGGGGCCCTGAGGAAAAACTGTTTTTT.

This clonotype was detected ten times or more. The CDR3 bases are TGCAGTGCTAGAGTGGAGGGAAACTATGGCTACACCTTC. Translating it yields CSARVEGNYGYTF. The chain is built from TRBV20-1 and TRBJ1-2; D gene uncertain. Trimming left V 1 base short and J 2 bases short, with 8 bases between. The CDR3 spans 13 residues. Per germline, CDR1 DFQATT and CDR2 SNEGSKA (reference sequence).

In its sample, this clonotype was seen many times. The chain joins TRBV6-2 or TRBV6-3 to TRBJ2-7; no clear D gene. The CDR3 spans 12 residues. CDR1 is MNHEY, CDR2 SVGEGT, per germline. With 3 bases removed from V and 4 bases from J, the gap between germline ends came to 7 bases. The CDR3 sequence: CASSYYGYEQYF. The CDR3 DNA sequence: TGTGCCAGCAGTTATTATGGGTACGAGCAGTACTTC.

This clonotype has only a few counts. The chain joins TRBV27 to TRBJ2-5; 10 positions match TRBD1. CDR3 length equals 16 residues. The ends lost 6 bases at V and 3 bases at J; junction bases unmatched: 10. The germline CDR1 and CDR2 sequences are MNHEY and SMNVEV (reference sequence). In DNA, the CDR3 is TGTGCCAGCAGCCTACTCGGGACAGGGGTGGAAGAGACCCAGTACTTC. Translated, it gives CASSLLGTGVEETQYF.

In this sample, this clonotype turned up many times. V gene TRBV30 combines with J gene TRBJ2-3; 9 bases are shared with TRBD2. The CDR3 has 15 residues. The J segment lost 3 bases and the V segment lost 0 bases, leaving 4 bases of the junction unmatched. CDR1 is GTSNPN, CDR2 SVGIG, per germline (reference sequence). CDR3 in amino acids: CAWSVRLAGTDTQYF. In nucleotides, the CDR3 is TGTGCCTGGAGTGTACGGCTAGCGGGAACAGATACGCAGTATTTT.

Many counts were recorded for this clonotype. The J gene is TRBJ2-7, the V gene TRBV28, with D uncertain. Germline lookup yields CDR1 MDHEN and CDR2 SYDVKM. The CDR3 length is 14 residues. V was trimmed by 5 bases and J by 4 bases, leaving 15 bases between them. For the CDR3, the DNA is TGTGCCAGCAGTCCCCGGGCGTCCGCTTACGAGCAGTACTTC. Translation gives CASSPRASAYEQYF.

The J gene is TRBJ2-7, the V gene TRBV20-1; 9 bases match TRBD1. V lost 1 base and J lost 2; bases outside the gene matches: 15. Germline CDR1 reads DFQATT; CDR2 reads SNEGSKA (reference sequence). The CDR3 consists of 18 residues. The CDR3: CSARAGQGPTHTAYEQYF. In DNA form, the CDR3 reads TGCAGTGCTAGAGCAGGACAGGGGCCCACTCATACCGCCTACGAGCAGTACTTC.

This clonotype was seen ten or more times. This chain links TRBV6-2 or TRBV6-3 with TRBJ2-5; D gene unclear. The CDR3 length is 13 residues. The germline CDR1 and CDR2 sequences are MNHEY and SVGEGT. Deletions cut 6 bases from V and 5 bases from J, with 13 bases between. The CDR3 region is CASSPKGTETQYF. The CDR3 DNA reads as TGTGCCAGCAGCCCCAAGGGCACGGAGACCCAGTACTTC.

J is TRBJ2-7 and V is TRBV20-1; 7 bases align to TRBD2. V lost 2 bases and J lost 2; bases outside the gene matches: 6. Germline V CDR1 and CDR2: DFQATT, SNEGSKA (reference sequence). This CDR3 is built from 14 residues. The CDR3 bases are TGCAGTGCTAGACTCCCGGGACTACCCTACGAGCAGTACTTC. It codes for CSARLPGLPYEQYF.

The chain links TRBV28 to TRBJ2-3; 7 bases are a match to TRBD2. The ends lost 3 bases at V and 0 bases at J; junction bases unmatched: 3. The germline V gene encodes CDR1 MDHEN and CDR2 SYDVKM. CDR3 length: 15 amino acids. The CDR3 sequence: CASSFWRESTDTQYF. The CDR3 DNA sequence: TGTGCCAGCAGTTTCTGGCGGGAGAGCACAGATACGCAGTATTTT.

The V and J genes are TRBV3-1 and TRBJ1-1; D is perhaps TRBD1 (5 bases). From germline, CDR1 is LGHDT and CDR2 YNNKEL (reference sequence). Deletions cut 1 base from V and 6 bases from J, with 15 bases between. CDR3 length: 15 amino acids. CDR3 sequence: CASSQGMYKGAEAFF. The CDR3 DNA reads TGTGCCAGCAGCCAAGGGATGTATAAAGGGGCTGAAGCTTTCTTT.

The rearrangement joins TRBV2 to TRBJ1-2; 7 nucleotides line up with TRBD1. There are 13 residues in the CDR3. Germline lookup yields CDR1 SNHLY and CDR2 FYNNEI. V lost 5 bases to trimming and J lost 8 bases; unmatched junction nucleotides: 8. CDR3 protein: CASSHKGAPGYTF. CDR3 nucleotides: TGTGCCAGCAGTCACAAGGGGGCGCCCGGCTACACCTTC.

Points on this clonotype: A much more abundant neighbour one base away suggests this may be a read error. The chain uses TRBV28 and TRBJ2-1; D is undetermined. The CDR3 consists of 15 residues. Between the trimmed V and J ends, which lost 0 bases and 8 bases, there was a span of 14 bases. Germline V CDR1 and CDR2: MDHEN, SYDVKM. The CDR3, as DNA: TGTGCCAGCAGTTTATGGGGCACCCCTGGGGATGAGCAGTTCTTC. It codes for CASSLWGTPGDEQFF. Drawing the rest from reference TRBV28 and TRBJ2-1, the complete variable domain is DVKVTQSSRYLVKRTGEKVFLECVQDMDHENMFWYRQDPGLGLRLIYFSYDVKMKEKGDIPEGYSVSREKKERFSLILESASTNQTSMYLCASSLWGTPGDEQFFGPGTRLTVL.

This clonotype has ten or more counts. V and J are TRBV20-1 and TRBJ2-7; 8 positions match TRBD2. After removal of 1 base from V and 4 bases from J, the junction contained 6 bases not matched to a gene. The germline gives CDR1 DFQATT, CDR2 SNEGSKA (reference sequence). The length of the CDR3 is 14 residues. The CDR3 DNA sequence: TGCAGTGCTAGAGGTCTAGCGGGTCGATACGAGCAGTACTTC. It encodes CSARGLAGRYEQYF.

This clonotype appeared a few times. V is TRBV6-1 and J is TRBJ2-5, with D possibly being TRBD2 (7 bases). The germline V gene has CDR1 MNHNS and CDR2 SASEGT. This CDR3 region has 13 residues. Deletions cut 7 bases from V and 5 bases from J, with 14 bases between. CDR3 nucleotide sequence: TGTGCCAGCACCGAAGGGGGGGTTGAGACCCAGTACTTC. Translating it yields CASTEGGVETQYF.

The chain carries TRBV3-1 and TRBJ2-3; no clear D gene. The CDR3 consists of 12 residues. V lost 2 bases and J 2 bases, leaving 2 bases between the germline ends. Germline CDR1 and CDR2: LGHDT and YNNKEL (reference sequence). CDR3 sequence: CASSQHTDTQYF. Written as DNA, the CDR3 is TGTGCCAGCAGCCAACACACAGATACGCAGTATTTT.

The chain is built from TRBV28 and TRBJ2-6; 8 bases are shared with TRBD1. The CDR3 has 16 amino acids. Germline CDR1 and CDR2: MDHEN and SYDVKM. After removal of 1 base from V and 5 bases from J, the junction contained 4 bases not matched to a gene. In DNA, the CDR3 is TGTGCCAGCAGTTTATTAGGACAGGGATGGGCCAACGTCCTGACTTTC. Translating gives CASSLLGQGWANVLTF.

The CDR3 is CASREGNLDTGELFF. CDR3 DNA sequence: TGTGCCAGCAGGGAAGGGAATCTTGACACCGGGGAGCTGTTTTTT. V is TRBV28 and J is TRBJ2-2; D gene uncertain. Trimming took 6 bases from V and 3 from J, leaving 14 bases between them. The CDR3 extends over 15 amino acids. The germline V gene encodes CDR1 MDHEN and CDR2 SYDVKM.

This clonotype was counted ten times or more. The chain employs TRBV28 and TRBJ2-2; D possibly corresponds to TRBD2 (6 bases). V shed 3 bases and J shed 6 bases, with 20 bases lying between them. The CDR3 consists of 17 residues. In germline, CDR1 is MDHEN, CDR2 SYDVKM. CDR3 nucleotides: TGTGCCAGCAGTTTCCATGGGACTGGCGGTGTGGCCGGGGAGCTGTTTTTT. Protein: CASSFHGTGGVAGELFF.

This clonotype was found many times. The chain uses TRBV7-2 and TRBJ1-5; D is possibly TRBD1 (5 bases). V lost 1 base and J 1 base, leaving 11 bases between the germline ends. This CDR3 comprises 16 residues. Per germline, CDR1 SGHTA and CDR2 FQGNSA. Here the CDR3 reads CASSLGVSGSNQPQHF. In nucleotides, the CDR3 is TGTGCCAGCAGCTTAGGCGTATCAGGGAGCAATCAGCCCCAGCATTTT.